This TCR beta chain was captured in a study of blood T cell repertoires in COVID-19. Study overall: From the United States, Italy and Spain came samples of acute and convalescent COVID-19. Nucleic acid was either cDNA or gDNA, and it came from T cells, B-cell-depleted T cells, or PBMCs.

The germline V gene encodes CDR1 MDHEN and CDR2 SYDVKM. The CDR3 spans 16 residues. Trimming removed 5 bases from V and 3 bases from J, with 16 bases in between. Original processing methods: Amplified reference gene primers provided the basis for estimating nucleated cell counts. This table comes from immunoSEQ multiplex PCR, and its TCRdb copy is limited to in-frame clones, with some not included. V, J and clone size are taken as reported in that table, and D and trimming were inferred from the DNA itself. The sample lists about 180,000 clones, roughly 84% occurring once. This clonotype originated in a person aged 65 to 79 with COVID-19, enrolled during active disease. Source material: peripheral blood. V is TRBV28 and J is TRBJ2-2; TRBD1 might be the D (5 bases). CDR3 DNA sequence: TGTGCCAGCAGTCTGAACGTCAGGGTGTACACCGGGGAGCTGTTTTTT. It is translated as CASSLNVRVYTGELFF. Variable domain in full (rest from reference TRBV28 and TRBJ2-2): DVKVTQSSRYLVKRTGEKVFLECVQDMDHENMFWYRQDPGLGLRLIYFSYDVKMKEKGDIPEGYSVSREKKERFSLILESASTNQTSMYLCASSLNVRVYTGELFFGEGSRLTVL.